One and the same sample provided the 17 T cell receptor beta chains below, sequenced in a study of blood T cell repertoires in COVID-19 (TCRdb year 2020). Library preparation was by the immunoSEQ multiplex PCR assay. The table comes from immuneACCESS by way of TCRdb, which keeps in-frame sequences with V and J called. Part of the clones is missing from these tables; in studies checked, under half for an unresolved V gene and the rest for unknown reasons. The sample yields some 700,000 clones; over 80% were counted once. The ten largest clones represent over 0.2% of the sample. Sequencing input: peripheral blood. All receptors come from a woman in her late teens or twenties with acute or convalescent COVID-19.

This clone was seen only once. The J gene is TRBJ2-1, the V gene TRBV27; TRBD2 might be the D (5 bases). This CDR3 has 15 residues. Between the trimmed V and J ends, which lost 6 bases and 5 bases, there was a span of 17 bases. Germline CDR1 is MNHEY and CDR2 is SMNVEV (reference sequence). CDR3 protein: CASSPYPRENNEQFF. The CDR3 DNA reads as TGTGCCAGCAGCCCCTACCCCCGGGAAAACAATGAGCAGTTCTTC.

The V and J genes are TRBV18 and TRBJ1-5, with D perhaps matching TRBD1 (5 bases). CDR1 is KGHSH and CDR2 is LQKENI in the germline V gene. V was clipped by 1 base and J by 0 bases, with 10 bases between them. This CDR3 spans 16 amino acids. CDR3 loop: CASSPRGGNSNQPQHF. CDR3 bases: TGTGCCAGCTCACCACGGGGGGGTAATAGCAATCAGCCCCAGCATTTT.

The CDR3 reads CAIRLSQRYGYTF. Written as DNA, the CDR3 is TGTGCCATCAGGCTATCCCAGCGCTATGGCTACACCTTC. J is TRBJ1-2 and V is TRBV10-3; D is uncertain. Germline assignment: CDR1 ENHRY and CDR2 SYGVKD. The CDR3 has 13 amino acids. V was clipped by 6 bases and J by 4 bases, with 12 bases between them.

This clone is a singleton in its sample. The chain uses TRBV6-1 and TRBJ1-3; D not resolved. V gave up 0 bases and J gave up 1 base, with 7 bases separating them. Germline CDR1 MNHNS, CDR2 SASEGT. This CDR3 comprises 15 residues. CDR3 DNA: TGTGCCAGCAGTGAAGCAGAGGGATCTGGAAACACCATATATTTT. Its translation: CASSEAEGSGNTIYF.

V is TRBV7-9 and J is TRBJ2-7; TRBD1 aligns across 7 bases. Germline lookup yields CDR1 SEHNR and CDR2 FQNEAQ (reference sequence). V lost 6 bases to trimming and J lost 5 bases; unmatched junction nucleotides: 7. CDR3 length equals 13 residues. The CDR3 sequence: CASSQGQLNEQYF. The DNA for the CDR3 is TGTGCCAGCAGTCAGGGACAGCTGAACGAGCAGTACTTC.

The genes are TRBV9 and TRBJ1-4; D is possibly TRBD1 (5 bases). The V end lost 4 bases, the J end lost 7 bases, and 11 bases lay between the germline ends. The CDR3 length is 13 residues. CDR1 is SGDLS, CDR2 YYNGEE, per germline. CDR3 sequence: CASSPGTVEKLFF. In DNA form, the CDR3 reads TGTGCCAGCAGCCCAGGGACTGTTGAAAAACTGTTTTTT.

The chain links TRBV29-1 to TRBJ1-2, with D possibly TRBD1 on 5 matching bases. Germline CDR1 is SQVTM and CDR2 is ANQGSEA. The CDR3 loop spans 14 amino acids. Written as DNA, the CDR3 is TGCACCACGACCCCTACCAGGGCCTACGGTGGCTACACCTTC. Protein product: CTTTPTRAYGGYTF.

Regarding this clone: The sample contains more than one DNA sequence encoding this CDR3. The V and J genes are TRBV6-5 and TRBJ1-2; D uncertain. The CDR3 runs 13 residues. Trimming removed 0 bases at V and 2 bases at J, with 4 bases between. Germline V gene lookup returns CDR1 MNHEY and CDR2 SVGAGI. CDR3 region: CASSYSANYGYTF. The DNA of the CDR3 is TGTGCCAGCAGTTACTCGGCAAACTATGGCTACACCTTC.

The chain is built from TRBV29-1 and TRBJ1-2; 7 nucleotides align to TRBD1. The CDR3 length is 14 residues. V was pared by 4 bases and J by 7 bases, with 12 bases of the junction left unmatched. Looked up from germline, CDR1 is SQVTM and CDR2 is ANQGSEA. The CDR3 is CSVAEYETGPGYTF. CDR3 nucleotide sequence: TGCAGCGTTGCGGAGTATGAGACAGGGCCTGGCTACACCTTC.

V gene TRBV5-1 combines with J gene TRBJ1-3; 8 nucleotides agree with TRBD1. Germline CDR1 is SGHRS and CDR2 is YFSETQ. V dropped 3 bases and J dropped 0; count of bases not matched to a gene: 8. The CDR3 is 17 residues long. In nucleotides, the CDR3 is TGCGCCAGCAGCTCCGGGACAGGCGACCTCTCTGGAAACACCATATATTTT. Its protein is CASSSGTGDLSGNTIYF.

The genes are TRBV5-1 and TRBJ1-2, with 7 bases aligning to TRBD1. The germline V gene encodes CDR1 SGHRS and CDR2 YFSETQ. Trimming at V came to 2 bases and at J to 7 bases, leaving 14 bases not matched to a gene. CDR3 length: 16 residues. The CDR3 nucleotides are TGCGCCAGCAGCTTAGTCGATAGGGGGCGCATATGTGGCTACACCTTC. Translation gives CASSLVDRGRICGYTF.

V usage is TRBV2 and J usage is TRBJ1-3; 11 bases agree with TRBD1. Trimming at V came to 7 bases and at J to 0 bases, leaving 11 bases not matched to a gene. There are 18 residues in the CDR3. In germline, CDR1 is SNHLY, CDR2 FYNNEI. The CDR3 sequence is CASIGGTGGINSGNTIYF. The CDR3 DNA reads TGTGCCAGCATCGGGGGGACAGGGGGTATTAACTCTGGAAACACCATATATTTT.

With regard to this clone: Different DNA sequences within this sample yield the same CDR3. This chain uses TRBV24-1 with TRBJ1-2, with TRBD1 identical over 8 bases. The CDR3 is 13 residues long. Germline V CDR1 and CDR2: KGHDR, SFDVKD. Trimming took 7 bases from V and 2 from J; bases not matched to a gene: 2. CDR3 in DNA: TGTGCCACCAGGGACAGGGCAAACTATGGCTACACCTTC. This encodes CATRDRANYGYTF.

V gene TRBV7-6 combines with J gene TRBJ2-7; D is undetermined. The CDR3 runs 15 residues. V was shortened by 1 base and J by 0 bases, with 10 bases between the two germline ends. Per germline, CDR1 SGHVS and CDR2 FNYEAQ. For the CDR3, the DNA is TGTGCCAGCAGCTTAGAGACCCACAGCTCCTACGAGCAGTACTTC. Encoded protein: CASSLETHSSYEQYF.

The rearrangement joins TRBV3-1 (or the pseudogene TRBV3-2) to TRBJ2-2, with D tentatively TRBD2 (6 bases). V lost 4 bases to trimming and J lost 7 bases, with 16 bases between them. This CDR3 comprises 15 residues. Germline V gene data show CDR1 as LGHDT and CDR2 as YNNKEL (reference sequence). The CDR3, as DNA: TGTGCCAGCAGCCCACTATCCGGAGGGAACGGGGAGCTGTTTTTT. This gives the protein CASSPLSGGNGELFF.

The rearrangement uses TRBV9 and TRBJ2-1, with a weak D call TRBD2 (6 bases). V lost 3 bases, J lost 7 bases, and 14 bases lay in between. There are 14 residues in the CDR3. Germline CDR1 SGDLS, CDR2 YYNGEE. The CDR3 here is CASSALTSSNEQFF. The CDR3 bases are TGTGCCAGCAGCGCCTTAACTAGCTCTAATGAGCAGTTCTTC.

V and J are TRBV5-4 and TRBJ2-2; 10 positions match TRBD2. J was trimmed by 7 bases and V by 5 bases; bases with no gene match: 14. Germline CDR1 SGHNT, CDR2 YYREEE (reference sequence). CDR3 length: 17 residues. The CDR3 reads CASSNAERGGPGGELFF. Here the CDR3 DNA reads TGTGCCAGCAGTAATGCTGAGCGGGGGGGCCCCGGCGGGGAGCTGTTTTTT.